The entry below gives a single T cell receptor (beta chain) sequence along with its context. Its cognate antigen is unknown. V was pared by 4 bases and J by 0 bases, with 3 bases of the junction left unmatched. The length of the CDR3 is 13 residues. The germline gives CDR1 DFQATT, CDR2 SNEGSKA (reference sequence). This entry is derived from a study of T-cell memory formation after mild COVID-19. General study points: Most CD4+ clones that shrank were in CM and EM, while CD8+ ones turned up in EMRA. A balance of CD4 and CD8 characterized clones contracting day 15 to 85, whereas later expanders leaned CD4+. Some SARS-CoV-2-responding clones were already detected in memory before infection.

Using constant-segment primers, 5'RACE produced TCR alpha and TCR beta cDNA libraries carrying sample barcodes and UMIs. A single record per CDR3 protein comes from TCRdb applying MiXCR to the 5' RACE reads. The repertoire holds approximately 390,000 distinct CDR3 sequences, with roughly 15% as singletons. The chain joins TRBV20-1 to TRBJ2-7; 7 positions match TRBD1. The TCR was taken from a man younger than 35 who had mild COVID-19 (a few samples of this study predate the infection). Cell type and time point are not known. Sequenced sample: PBMCs or a T cell subset sorted from them (not recorded which). The CDR3 DNA reads TGCAGTGCTAATCCAGGGGGCTCCTACGAGCAGTACTTC. This encodes CSANPGGSYEQYF.